The text below deals with one T cell receptor (beta chain). The CDR3 consists of 19 residues. Germline CDR1 reads SGHRS; CDR2 reads YFSETQ. Trimming left V 4 bases short and J 4 bases short, with 30 bases between. The data belong to a study of OX40 agonist ivuxolimab in advanced cancers. Study in general: Patients received intravenous ivuxolimab every 2 weeks at 0.01 to 10 mg/kg. Patients were 82.7% male with ages roughly 23 to 85, mean 60.

TCRdb's table, derived via immunoSEQ multiplex PCR, lists solely in-frame clones and lacks some. The profile covers tens of thousands of clones, with around 80% appearing a single time and roughly 6.3% taken by the ten largest. This clonotype originated in an adult with an advanced solid tumor such as melanoma, head and neck, liver or kidney cancer. The chain combines TRBV5-1 with TRBJ2-7; a possible D gene is TRBD2 (5 bases). The specimen comprised CD4+ or CD8+ T cells sorted from blood, sampled in a trial of the OX40 agonist ivuxolimab. In nucleotides, the CDR3 is TGCGCCAGCAGCCTCCGGGCCCCTTTGGAAGAAACTAGATTTTACGAGCAGTACTTC. As protein: CASSLRAPLEETRFYEQYF.